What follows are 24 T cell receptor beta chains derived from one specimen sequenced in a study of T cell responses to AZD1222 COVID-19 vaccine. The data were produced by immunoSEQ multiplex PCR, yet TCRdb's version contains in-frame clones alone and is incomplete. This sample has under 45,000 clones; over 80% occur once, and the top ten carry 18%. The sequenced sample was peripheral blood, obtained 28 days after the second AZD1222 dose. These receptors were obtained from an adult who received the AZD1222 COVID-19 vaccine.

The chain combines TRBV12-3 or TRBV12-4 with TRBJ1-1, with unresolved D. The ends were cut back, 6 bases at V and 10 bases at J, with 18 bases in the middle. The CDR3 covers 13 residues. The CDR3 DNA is TGTGCCAGCAGCCGTCCTACAGCAGAGGCAGCTTTCTTT. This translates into CASSRPTAEAAFF.

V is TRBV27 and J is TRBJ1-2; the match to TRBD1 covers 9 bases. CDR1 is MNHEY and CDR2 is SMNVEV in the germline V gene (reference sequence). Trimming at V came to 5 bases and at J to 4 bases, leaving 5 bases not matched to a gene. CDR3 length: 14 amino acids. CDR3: CASSRTGVGYGYTF. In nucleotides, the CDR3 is TGTGCCAGCAGTCGGACAGGGGTTGGCTATGGCTACACCTTC.

The CDR3 nucleotides read TGTGCCAGCAGCTTTACCACTAATGAAAAACTGTTTTTT. It specifies CASSFTTNEKLFF. The genes are TRBV11-2 and TRBJ1-4; no clear D gene. CDR3 length: 13 amino acids. V was trimmed by 3 bases and J by 2 bases, leaving 4 bases between them. Looked up from germline, CDR1 is SGHAT and CDR2 is FQNNGV.

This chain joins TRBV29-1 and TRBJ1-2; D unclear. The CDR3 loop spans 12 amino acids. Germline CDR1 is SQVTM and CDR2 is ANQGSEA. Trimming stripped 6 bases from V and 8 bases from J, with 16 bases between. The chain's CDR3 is CSVQTGSVGYTF. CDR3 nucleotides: TGCAGCGTACAGACCGGGTCCGTCGGCTACACCTTC. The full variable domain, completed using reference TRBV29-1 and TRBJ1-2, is SAVISQKPSRDICQRGTSLTIQCQVDSQVTMMFWYRQQPGQSLTLIATANQGSEATYESGFVIDKFPISRPNLTFSTLTVSNMSPEDSSIYLCSVQTGSVGYTFGSGTRLTVV.

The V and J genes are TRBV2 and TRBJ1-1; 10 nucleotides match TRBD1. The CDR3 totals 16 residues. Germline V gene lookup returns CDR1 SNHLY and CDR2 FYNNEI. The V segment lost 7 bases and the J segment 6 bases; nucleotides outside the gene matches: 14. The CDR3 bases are TGTGCCAGCACTGCTAATAGGGGACAGGGGTCGGCTGAAGCTTTCTTT. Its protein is CASTANRGQGSAEAFF.

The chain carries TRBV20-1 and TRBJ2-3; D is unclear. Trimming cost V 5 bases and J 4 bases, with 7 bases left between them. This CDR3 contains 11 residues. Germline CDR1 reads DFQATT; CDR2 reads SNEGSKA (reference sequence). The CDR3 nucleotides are TGCAGTGCTCCGGTGTCAGATACGCAGTATTTT. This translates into CSAPVSDTQYF.

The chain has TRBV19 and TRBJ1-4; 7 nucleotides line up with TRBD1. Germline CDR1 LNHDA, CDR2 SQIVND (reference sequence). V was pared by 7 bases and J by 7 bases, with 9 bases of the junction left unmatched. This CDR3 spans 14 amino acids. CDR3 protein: CASKGGGGSEKLFF. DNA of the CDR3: TGTGCCAGTAAAGGGGGAGGGGGCAGTGAAAAACTGTTTTTT.

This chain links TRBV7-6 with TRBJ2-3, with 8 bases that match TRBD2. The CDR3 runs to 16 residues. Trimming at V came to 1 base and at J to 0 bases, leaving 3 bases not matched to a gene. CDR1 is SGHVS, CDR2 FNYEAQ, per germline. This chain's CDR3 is CASSLEASGSTDTQYF. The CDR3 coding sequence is TGTGCCAGCAGCTTAGAGGCTAGCGGGAGCACAGATACGCAGTATTTT.

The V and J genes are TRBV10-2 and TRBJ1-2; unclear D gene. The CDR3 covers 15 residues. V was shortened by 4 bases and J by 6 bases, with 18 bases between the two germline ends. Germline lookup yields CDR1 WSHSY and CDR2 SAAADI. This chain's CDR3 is CASSAVRDPTDGYTF. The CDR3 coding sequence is TGCGCCAGCAGTGCTGTCCGGGATCCAACCGATGGCTACACCTTC.

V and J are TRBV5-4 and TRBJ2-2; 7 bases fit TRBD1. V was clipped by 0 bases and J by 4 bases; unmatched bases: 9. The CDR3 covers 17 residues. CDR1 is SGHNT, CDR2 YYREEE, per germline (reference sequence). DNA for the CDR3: TGTGCCAGCAGCTTGGGAGGCCGGGACAGTATCACCGGGGAGCTGTTTTTT. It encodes CASSLGGRDSITGELFF.

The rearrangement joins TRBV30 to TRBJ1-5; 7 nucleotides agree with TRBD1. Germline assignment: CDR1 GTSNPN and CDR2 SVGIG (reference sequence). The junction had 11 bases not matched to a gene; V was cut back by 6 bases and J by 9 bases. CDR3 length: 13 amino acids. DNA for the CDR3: TGTGCCTGTACCCAGGGGGGTGATAGGCCCCAGCATTTT. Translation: CACTQGGDRPQHF.

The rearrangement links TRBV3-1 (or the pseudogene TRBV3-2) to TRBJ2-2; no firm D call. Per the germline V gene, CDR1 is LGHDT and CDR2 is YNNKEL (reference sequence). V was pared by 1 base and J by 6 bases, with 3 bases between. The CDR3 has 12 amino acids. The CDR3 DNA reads TGTGCCAGCAGCCAAGTCTCCGGGGAGCTGTTTTTT. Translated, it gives CASSQVSGELFF.

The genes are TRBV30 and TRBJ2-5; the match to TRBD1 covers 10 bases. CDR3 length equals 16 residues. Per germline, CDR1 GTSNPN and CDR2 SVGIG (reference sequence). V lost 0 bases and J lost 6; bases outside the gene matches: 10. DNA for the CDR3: TGTGCCTGGAGTGTACGAGTGACAGGGGGCGAAAAGACCCAGTACTTC. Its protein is CAWSVRVTGGEKTQYF.

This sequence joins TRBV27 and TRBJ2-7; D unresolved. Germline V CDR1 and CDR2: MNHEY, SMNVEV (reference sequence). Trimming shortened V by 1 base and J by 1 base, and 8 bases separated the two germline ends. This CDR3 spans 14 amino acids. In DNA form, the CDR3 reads TGTGCCAGCAGTTTATTGCCGAGGTCCTACGAGCAGTACTTC. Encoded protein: CASSLLPRSYEQYF.

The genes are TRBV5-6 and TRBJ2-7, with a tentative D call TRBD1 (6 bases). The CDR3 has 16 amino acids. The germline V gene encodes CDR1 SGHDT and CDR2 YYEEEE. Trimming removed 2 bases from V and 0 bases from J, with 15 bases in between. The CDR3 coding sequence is TGTGCCAGCAGCTTTAGGGGCTCAGGGGTCTCCTACGAGCAGTACTTC. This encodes CASSFRGSGVSYEQYF.

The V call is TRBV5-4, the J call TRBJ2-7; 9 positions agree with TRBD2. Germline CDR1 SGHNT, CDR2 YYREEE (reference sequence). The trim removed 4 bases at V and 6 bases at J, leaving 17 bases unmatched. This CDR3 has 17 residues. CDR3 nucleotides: TGTGCCAGCAGCCCCCCCGGGTCGGCGGGGGGGATTGGCGAGCAGTACTTC. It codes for CASSPPGSAGGIGEQYF.

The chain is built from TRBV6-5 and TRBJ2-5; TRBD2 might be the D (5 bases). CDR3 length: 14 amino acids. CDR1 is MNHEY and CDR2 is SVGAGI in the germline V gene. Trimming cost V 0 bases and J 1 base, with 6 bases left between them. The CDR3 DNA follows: TGTGCCAGCAGTTACTCGGGAGTCCAAGAGACCCAGTACTTC. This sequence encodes CASSYSGVQETQYF.

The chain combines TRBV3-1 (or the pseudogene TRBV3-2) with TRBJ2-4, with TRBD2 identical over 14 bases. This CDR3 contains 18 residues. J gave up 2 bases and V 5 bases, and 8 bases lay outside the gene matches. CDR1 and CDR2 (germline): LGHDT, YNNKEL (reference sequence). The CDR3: CASSERTSGGIPKNIQYF. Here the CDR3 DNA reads TGTGCCAGCAGCGAACGGACTAGCGGGGGGATTCCCAAAAACATTCAGTACTTC.

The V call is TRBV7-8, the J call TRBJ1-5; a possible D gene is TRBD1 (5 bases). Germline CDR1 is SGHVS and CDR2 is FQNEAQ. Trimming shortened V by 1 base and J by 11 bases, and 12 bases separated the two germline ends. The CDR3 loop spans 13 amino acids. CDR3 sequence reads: CASSLVGGGAQHF. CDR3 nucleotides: TGTGCCAGCAGCTTAGTGGGTGGGGGGGCCCAGCATTTT.

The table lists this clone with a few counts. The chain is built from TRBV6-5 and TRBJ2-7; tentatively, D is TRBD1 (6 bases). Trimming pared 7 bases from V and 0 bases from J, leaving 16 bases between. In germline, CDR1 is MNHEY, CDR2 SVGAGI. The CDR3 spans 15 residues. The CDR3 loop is CASKNRDTRSYEQYF. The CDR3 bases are TGTGCCAGCAAAAACCGGGACACCCGCTCCTACGAGCAGTACTTC.

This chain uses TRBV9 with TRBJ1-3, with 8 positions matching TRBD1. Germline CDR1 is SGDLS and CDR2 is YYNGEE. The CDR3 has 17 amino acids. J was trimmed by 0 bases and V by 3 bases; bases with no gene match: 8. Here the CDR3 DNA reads TGTGCCAGCAGCGCTATTGGACAGGGCGTCTCTGGAAACACCATATATTTT. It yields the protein CASSAIGQGVSGNTIYF.

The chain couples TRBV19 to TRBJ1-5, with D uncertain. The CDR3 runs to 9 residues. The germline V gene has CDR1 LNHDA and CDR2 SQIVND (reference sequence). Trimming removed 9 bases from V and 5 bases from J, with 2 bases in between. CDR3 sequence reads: CASYQPQHF. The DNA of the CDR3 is TGTGCCAGCTATCAGCCCCAGCATTTT.

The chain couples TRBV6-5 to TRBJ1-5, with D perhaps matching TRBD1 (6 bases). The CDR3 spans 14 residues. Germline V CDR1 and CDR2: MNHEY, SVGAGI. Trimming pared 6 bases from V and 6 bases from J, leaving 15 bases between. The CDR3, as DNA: TGTGCCAGCAGGCGGCACTTACAGGGTCAGCCCCAGCATTTT. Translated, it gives CASRRHLQGQPQHF.

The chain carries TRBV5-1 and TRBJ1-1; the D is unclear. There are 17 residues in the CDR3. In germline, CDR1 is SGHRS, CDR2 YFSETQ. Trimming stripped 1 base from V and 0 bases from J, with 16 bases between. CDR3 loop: CASSLNVLDFMNTEAFF. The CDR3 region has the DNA TGCGCCAGCAGCTTGAATGTATTAGATTTCATGAACACTGAAGCTTTCTTT.